A selection of T cell receptor beta chains follows, all from one sample in a study of early T cells in non-severe SARS-CoV-2 infection. Using its own MiXCR run on the 5' RACE reads, TCRdb lists one record per CDR3 protein. In the table there are more than 20,000 distinct CDR3 sequences, around 5.8% of which are singletons. Sequenced material: whole blood, taken at baseline. All receptors derive from an adult who was a healthcare worker with PCR-confirmed SARS-CoV-2 infection or an uninfected control (not recorded which). The CDR3 runs from the conserved cysteine through the conserved F or W. The D gene is left open where the match is weak. Clone size is stated in some rows and not others, as once, few, many or a class when expanded.

V,D,size,J,CDR3,DNA
TRBV6-1,TRBD1,NA,TRBJ2-1,CASSEQDRRSYYEQFF,TGTGCCAGCAGTGAGCAGGACAGGAGGTCATATTATGAGCAGTTCTTC
TRBV29-1,NA,many,TRBJ1-5,CSVESASGQPQHF,TGCAGCGTTGAATCCGCTAGCGGTCAGCCCCAGCATTTT
TRBV3-1,NA,NA,TRBJ2-7,CASSHTRDPYEQYF,TGTGCCAGCAGCCACACCCGGGACCCCTACGAGCAGTACTTC
TRBV7-8,TRBD1,few,TRBJ2-6,CASSFGTGGSGANVLTF,TGTGCCAGCAGCTTTGGGACAGGGGGCTCTGGGGCCAACGTCCTGACTTTC
TRBV7-6,TRBD1,NA,TRBJ1-5,CASSLTGNQPQHF,TGTGCCAGCAGCTTGACAGGGAATCAGCCCCAGCATTTT
TRBV19,NA,many,TRBJ1-2,CASSPRGAINYGYTF,TGTGCCAGTAGCCCGAGGGGGGCAATCAACTATGGCTACACCTTC
TRBV7-9,NA,many,TRBJ2-7,CASSYDGEAYEQYF,TGTGCCAGCAGCTATGACGGAGAAGCCTACGAGCAGTACTTC
TRBV7-2,NA,medium-sized,TRBJ2-3,CATKGTASTDTQYF,TGTGCCACAAAGGGGACTGCTAGCACAGATACGCAGTATTTT
TRBV5-1,TRBD1,NA,TRBJ1-1,CASSIFGTAEAFF,TGCGCCAGCAGTATTTTCGGGACAGCGGAAGCTTTCTTT
TRBV4-1,NA,many,TRBJ1-4,CASSQRVEEDEKLFF,TGCGCCAGCAGCCAACGCGTGGAAGAGGATGAAAAACTGTTTTTT
TRBV6-2/TRBV6-3,TRBD1,few,TRBJ2-5,CASISTGGRGDNSIHF,TGTGCCAGCATTTCGACAGGGGGCAGGGGTGACAACAGCATCCACTTC
TRBV4-3,TRBD2,NA,TRBJ2-1,CASSQVGLAGPYNEQFF,TGCGCCAGCAGCCAAGTAGGTCTAGCGGGACCATACAATGAGCAGTTCTTC
TRBV30,TRBD2,NA,TRBJ2-1,CASGTSGYNEQFF,TGTGCCAGCGGGACTAGCGGTTACAATGAGCAGTTCTTC
TRBV29-1,TRBD1,once,TRBJ2-7,CSVEGDRDSDEQYF,TGCAGCGTTGAAGGGGACAGGGATTCAGACGAGCAGTACTTC
TRBV2,NA,few,TRBJ1-6,CASLKQIDNSPLHF,TGTGCCAGCCTCAAGCAGATCGATAATTCACCCCTCCACTTT
TRBV29-1,TRBD2,NA,TRBJ2-4,CSVVGQRGLGTDIQYF,TGCAGCGTTGTTGGGCAGCGGGGCTTGGGGACTGACATTCAGTACTTC
TRBV5-1,TRBD1,many,TRBJ1-2,CASSSGTVGYGYTF,TGCGCCAGCAGCTCGGGGACAGTCGGCTATGGCTACACCTTC
TRBV9,TRBD1,few,TRBJ2-5,CASSPTGGWETQYF,TGTGCCAGCAGCCCCACAGGGGGCTGGGAGACCCAGTACTTC
TRBV20-1,NA,many,TRBJ1-1,CSARGVTNTEAFF,TGCAGTGCTAGAGGTGTCACGAACACTGAAGCTTTCTTT
TRBV10-1,NA,few,TRBJ1-4,CASSPSGTTNEKLFF,TGCGCCAGCAGTCCATCCGGGACAACTAATGAAAAACTGTTTTTT
TRBV20-1,NA,few,TRBJ2-7,CSAAESGGTLSYEQYF,TGCAGTGCTGCGGAGTCCGGGGGAACCCTCTCCTACGAGCAGTACTTC
TRBV4-3,NA,many,TRBJ1-4,CASSRSGTQNEKLFF,TGCGCCAGCAGCCGGAGCGGGACGCAGAATGAAAAACTGTTTTTT
TRBV6-5,NA,few,TRBJ2-7,CASSYRAFSSYEQYF,TGTGCCAGCAGTTACAGGGCTTTTTCCTCCTACGAGCAGTACTTC
TRBV12-3/TRBV12-4,TRBD1,many,TRBJ1-1,CASSAGTGVTEAFF,TGTGCCAGCAGCGCTGGGACAGGGGTCACTGAAGCTTTCTTT
TRBV18,NA,few,TRBJ1-1,CASSLMTGTEAFF,TGTGCCAGCTCACTAATGACTGGGACTGAAGCTTTCTTT
TRBV19,TRBD1,NA,TRBJ1-2,CASSMVADRGTGGYTF,TGTGCCAGTAGTATGGTCGCGGACAGGGGAACGGGAGGCTACACCTTC
TRBV20-1,NA,many,TRBJ2-7,CSAAPQGISYEQYF,TGCAGTGCTGCGCCCCAGGGGATTTCCTACGAGCAGTACTTC
TRBV7-3,NA,NA,TRBJ2-5,CASSFGGPSETQYF,TGTGCCAGCAGCTTCGGGGGGCCCTCAGAGACCCAGTACTTC
TRBV19,NA,many,TRBJ1-2,CASSWTAAYGYTF,TGTGCCAGTAGTTGGACGGCTGCTTATGGCTACACCTTC
TRBV9,NA,NA,TRBJ1-1,CASSRAPGGTEAFF,TGTGCCAGCAGCCGAGCCCCCGGTGGGACTGAAGCTTTCTTT
TRBV19,NA,medium-sized,TRBJ1-5,CASSIDQSNQPQHF,TGTGCCAGTAGTATAGACCAGAGCAATCAGCCCCAGCATTTT
TRBV11-2,NA,many,TRBJ1-2,CASSYWGEGYTF,TGTGCCAGCAGCTACTGGGGAGAAGGCTACACCTTC